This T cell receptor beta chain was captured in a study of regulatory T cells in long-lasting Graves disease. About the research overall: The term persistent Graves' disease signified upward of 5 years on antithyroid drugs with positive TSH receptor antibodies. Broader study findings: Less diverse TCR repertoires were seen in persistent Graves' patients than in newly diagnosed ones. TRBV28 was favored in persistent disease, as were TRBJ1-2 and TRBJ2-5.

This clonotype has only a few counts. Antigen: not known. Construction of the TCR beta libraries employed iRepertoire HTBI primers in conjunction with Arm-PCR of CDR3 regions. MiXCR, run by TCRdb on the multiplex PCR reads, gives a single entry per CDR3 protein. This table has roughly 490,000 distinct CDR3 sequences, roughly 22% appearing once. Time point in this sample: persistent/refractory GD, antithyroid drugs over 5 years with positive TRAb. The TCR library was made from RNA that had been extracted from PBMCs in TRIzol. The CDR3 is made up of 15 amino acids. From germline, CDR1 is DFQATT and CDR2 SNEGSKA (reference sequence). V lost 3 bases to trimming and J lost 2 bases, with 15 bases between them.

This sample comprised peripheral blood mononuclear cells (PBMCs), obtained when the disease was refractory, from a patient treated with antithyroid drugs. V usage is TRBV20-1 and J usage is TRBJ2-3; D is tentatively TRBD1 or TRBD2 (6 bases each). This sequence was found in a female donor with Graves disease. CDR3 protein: CSARGASDNTDTQYF. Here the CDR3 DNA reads TGCAGTGCTAGGGGGGCTAGCGATAACACAGATACGCAGTATTTT.